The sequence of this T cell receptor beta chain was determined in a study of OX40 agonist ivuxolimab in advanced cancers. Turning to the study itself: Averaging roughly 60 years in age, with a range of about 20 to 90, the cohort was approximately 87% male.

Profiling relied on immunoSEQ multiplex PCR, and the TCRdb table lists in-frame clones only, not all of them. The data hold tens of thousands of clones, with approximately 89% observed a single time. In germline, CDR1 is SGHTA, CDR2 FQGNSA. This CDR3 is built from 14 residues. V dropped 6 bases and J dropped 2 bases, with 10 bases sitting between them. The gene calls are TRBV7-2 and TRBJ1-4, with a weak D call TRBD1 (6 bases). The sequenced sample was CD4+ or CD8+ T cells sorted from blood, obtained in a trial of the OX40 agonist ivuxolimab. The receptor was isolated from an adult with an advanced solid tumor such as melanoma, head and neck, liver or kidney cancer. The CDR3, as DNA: TGTGCCAGCAGAGGGGGAGTTACTAATGAAAAACTGTTTTTT. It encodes CASRGGVTNEKLFF.